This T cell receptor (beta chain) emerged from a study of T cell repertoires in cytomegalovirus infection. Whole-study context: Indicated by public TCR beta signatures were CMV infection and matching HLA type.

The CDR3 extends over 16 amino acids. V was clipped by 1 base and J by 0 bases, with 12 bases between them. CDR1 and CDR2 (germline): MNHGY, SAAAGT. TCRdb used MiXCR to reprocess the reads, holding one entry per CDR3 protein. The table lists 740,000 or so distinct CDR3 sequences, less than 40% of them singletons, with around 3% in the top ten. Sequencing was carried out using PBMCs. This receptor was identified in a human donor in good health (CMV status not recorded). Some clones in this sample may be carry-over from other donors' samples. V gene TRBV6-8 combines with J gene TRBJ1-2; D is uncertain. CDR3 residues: CASSYLGPEANYGYTF. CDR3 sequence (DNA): TGTGCCAGCAGTTACTTGGGTCCGGAAGCTAACTATGGCTACACCTTC.